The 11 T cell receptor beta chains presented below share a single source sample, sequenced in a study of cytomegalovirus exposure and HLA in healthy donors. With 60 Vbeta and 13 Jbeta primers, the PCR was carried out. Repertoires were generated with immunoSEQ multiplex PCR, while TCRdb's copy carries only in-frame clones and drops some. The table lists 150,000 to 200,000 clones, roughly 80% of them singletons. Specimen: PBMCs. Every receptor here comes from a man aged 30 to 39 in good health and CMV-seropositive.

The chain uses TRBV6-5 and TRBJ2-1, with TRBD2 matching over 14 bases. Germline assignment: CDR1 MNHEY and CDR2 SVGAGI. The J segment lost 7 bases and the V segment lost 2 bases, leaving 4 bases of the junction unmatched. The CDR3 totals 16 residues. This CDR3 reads CASSYTGTSGGNEQFF. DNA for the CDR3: TGTGCCAGCAGTTACACCGGGACTAGCGGGGGAAATGAGCAGTTCTTC.

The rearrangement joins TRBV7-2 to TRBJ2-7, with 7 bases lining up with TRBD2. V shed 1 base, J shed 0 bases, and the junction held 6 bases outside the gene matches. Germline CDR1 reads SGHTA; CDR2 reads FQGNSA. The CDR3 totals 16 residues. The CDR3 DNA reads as TGTGCCAGCAGCTTAGGTCCAGCGGGGACCTCCTACGAGCAGTACTTC. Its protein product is CASSLGPAGTSYEQYF.

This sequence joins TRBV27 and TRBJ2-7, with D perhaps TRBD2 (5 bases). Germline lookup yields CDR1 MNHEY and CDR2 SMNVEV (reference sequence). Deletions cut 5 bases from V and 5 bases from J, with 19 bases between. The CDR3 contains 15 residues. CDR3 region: CASSVTKLVSHEQYF. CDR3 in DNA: TGTGCCAGCAGTGTGACTAAACTAGTCTCACACGAGCAGTACTTC.

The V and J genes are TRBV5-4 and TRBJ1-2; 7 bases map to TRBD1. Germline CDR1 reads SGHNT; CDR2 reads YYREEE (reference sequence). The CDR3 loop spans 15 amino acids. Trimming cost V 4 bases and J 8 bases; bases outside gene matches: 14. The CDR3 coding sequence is TGTGCCAGCAGCCCTCCGACAGGGACCTTCGGCGGCTACACCTTC. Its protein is CASSPPTGTFGGYTF.

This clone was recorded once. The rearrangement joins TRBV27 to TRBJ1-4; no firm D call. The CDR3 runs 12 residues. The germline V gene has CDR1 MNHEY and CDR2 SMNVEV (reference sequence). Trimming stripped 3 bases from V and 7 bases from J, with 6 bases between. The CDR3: CASSFSGEKLFF. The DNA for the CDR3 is TGTGCCAGCAGTTTTTCCGGTGAAAAACTGTTTTTT.

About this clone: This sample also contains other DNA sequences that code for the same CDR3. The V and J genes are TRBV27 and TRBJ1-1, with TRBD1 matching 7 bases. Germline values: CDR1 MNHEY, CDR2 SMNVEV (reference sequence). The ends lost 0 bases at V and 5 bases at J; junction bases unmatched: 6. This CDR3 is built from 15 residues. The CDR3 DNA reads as TGTGCCAGCAGTTTATCGACAGGGAAGTCGACTGAAGCTTTCTTT. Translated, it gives CASSLSTGKSTEAFF.

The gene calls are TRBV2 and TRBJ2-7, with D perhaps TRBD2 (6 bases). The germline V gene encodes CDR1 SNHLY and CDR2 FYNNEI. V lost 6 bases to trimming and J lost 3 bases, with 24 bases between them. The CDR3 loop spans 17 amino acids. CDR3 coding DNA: TGTGCCAGCAGCCTCTCCGGTGGATCCGGGAGATTCTACGAGCAGTACTTC. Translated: CASSLSGGSGRFYEQYF.

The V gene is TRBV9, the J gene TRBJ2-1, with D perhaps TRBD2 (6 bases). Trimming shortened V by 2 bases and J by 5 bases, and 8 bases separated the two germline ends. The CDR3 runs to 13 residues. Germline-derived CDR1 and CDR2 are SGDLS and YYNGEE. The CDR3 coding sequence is TGTGCCAGCAGCGTGGGCGGGAACAATGAGCAGTTCTTC. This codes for CASSVGGNNEQFF. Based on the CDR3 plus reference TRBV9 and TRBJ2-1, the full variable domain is DSGVTQTPKHLITATGQRVTLRCSPRSGDLSVYWYQQSLDQGLQFLIQYYNGEERAKGNILERFSAQQFPDLHSELNLSSLELGDSALYFCASSVGGNNEQFFGPGTRLTVL.

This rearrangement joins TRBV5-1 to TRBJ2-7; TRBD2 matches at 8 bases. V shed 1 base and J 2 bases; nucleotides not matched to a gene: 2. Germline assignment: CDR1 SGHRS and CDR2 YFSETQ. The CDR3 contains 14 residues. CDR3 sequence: CASSLTSGPYEQYF. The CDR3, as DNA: TGCGCCAGCAGCTTGACTAGCGGACCCTACGAGCAGTACTTC.

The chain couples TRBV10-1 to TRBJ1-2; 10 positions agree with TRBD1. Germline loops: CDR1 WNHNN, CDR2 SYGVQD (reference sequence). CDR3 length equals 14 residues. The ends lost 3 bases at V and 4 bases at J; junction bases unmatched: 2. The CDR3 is CASSDRTGGYGYTF. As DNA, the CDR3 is TGCGCCAGCAGTGACCGGACAGGGGGCTATGGCTACACCTTC.

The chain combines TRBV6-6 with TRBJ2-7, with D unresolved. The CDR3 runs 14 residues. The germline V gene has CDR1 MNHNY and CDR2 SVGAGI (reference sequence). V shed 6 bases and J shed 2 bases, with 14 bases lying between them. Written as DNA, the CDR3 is TGTGCCAGCAGACAAATATCATCAACCTACGAGCAGTACTTC. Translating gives CASRQISSTYEQYF.